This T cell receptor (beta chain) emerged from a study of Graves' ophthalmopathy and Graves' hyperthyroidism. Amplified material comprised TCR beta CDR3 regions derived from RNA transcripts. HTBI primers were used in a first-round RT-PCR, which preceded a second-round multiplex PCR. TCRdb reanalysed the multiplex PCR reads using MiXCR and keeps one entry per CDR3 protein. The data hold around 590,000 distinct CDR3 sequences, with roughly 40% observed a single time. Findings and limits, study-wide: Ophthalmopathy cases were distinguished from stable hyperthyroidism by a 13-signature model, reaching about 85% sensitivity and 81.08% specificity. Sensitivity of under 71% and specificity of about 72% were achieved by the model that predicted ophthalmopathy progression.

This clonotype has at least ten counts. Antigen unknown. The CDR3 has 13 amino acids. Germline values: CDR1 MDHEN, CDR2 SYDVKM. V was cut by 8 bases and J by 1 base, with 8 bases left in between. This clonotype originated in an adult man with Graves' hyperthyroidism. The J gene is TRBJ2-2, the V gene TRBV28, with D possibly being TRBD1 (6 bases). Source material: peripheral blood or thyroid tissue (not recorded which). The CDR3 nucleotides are TGTGCCAGCTTGACAGGGAACACCGGGGAGCTGTTTTTT. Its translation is CASLTGNTGELFF.